These 22 T cell receptor beta chains came from one sample sequenced in a study of cytomegalovirus exposure and HLA in healthy donors. Here immunoSEQ multiplex PCR was the method, and the copy in TCRdb shows in-frame clones only, minus some. The sample shows 65,000 to 95,000 clones, 90% to 95% of them seen only once. Source material: PBMCs. All receptors come from a woman in her thirties in good health and CMV-seronegative.

The table lists this clone with a count of one. DNA for the CDR3: TGTGCCTGGAGTGTACAGGGTCGCCAGCCCCAGCATTTT. It is translated as CAWSVQGRQPQHF. The chain recombines TRBV30 with TRBJ1-5; a possible D gene is TRBD1 (6 bases). From germline, CDR1 is GTSNPN and CDR2 SVGIG (reference sequence). The ends were cut back, 0 bases at V and 7 bases at J, with 10 bases in the middle. There are 13 residues in the CDR3.

This chain links TRBV6-1 with TRBJ1-6; D call uncertain. The V gene's germline CDR1 is MNHNS and CDR2 SASEGT. Deletions cut 4 bases from V and 9 bases from J, with 16 bases between. CDR3 length equals 15 residues. CDR3 in amino acids: CASSVLIGGGSPLHF. The DNA of the CDR3 is TGTGCCAGCAGTGTCCTAATTGGAGGAGGTTCACCCCTCCACTTT.

This chain uses TRBV7-2 with TRBJ2-7, with D perhaps TRBD1 (6 bases). The germline V gene encodes CDR1 SGHTA and CDR2 FQGNSA. With 0 bases removed from V and 1 base from J, the gap between germline ends came to 19 bases. This CDR3 contains 18 residues. The CDR3 sequence is CASSLAAGDPSISYEQYF. The CDR3 bases are TGTGCCAGCAGCTTAGCTGCAGGGGATCCCTCAATTTCCTACGAGCAGTACTTC.

The chain is built from TRBV25-1 and TRBJ2-7, with D maybe TRBD2 (6 bases). The CDR3 has 16 amino acids. Germline assignment: CDR1 MGHDK and CDR2 SYGVNS. The V and J ends lost 4 bases and 1 base respectively, with 17 bases between them. CDR3 region: CASSAPLRDSSYEQYF. CDR3 DNA sequence: TGTGCCAGCAGTGCCCCCCTCCGGGACTCATCCTACGAGCAGTACTTC.

This rearrangement joins TRBV7-9 to TRBJ2-3; 8 bases map to TRBD2. The germline CDR1 and CDR2 sequences are SEHNR and FQNEAQ (reference sequence). The CDR3 extends over 12 amino acids. V shed 6 bases, J shed 9 bases, and the junction held 5 bases outside the gene matches. The CDR3 DNA sequence: TGTGCCAGCAGGTCTACTAGCGGCACGCAGTATTTT. This gives the protein CASRSTSGTQYF.

The chain recombines TRBV29-1 with TRBJ2-5; no firm D call. Germline CDR1 is SQVTM and CDR2 is ANQGSEA. The CDR3 totals 12 residues. Trimming removed 4 bases from V and 1 base from J, with 7 bases in between. The CDR3 DNA follows: TGCAGCGTTGTCAGGCCCCAAGAGACCCAGTACTTC. Translation gives CSVVRPQETQYF.

This clone was seen only once. In DNA, the CDR3 is TGCGCCAGCAGCTTGATGGACAGCGCCTGGGGGACCCTCCACTTT. This codes for CASSLMDSAWGTLHF. The chain carries TRBV5-1 and TRBJ1-6; D may be TRBD1 (6 bases). In germline, CDR1 is SGHRS, CDR2 YFSETQ. Trimming took 1 base from V and 14 from J, leaving 19 bases between them. This CDR3 region has 15 residues. The full variable domain, in which reference TRBV5-1 and TRBJ1-6 provide the parts outside the CDR3, is KAGVTQTPRYLIKTRGQQVTLSCSPISGHRSVSWYQQTPGQGLQFLFEYFSETQRNKGNFPGRFSGRQFSNSRSEMNVSTLELGDSALYLCASSLMDSAWGTLHFGNGTRLTVT.

This chain uses TRBV5-6 with TRBJ2-7; TRBD2 matches 9 bases. The CDR3 contains 12 residues. Looked up from germline, CDR1 is SGHDT and CDR2 is YYEEEE. Losses at the gene ends were 3 bases for V and 11 bases for J; bases not matched to a gene: 6. Written as DNA, the CDR3 is TGTGCCAGCAGCTACTCTAGCGGGACCGAGTACTTC. Its protein product is CASSYSSGTEYF.

This clone was seen just once. The chain joins TRBV6-1 to TRBJ2-3; D remains ambiguous. Germline CDR1 and CDR2: MNHNS and SASEGT. With 8 bases removed from V and 3 bases from J, the gap between germline ends came to 18 bases. This CDR3 is 15 amino acids long. CDR3 nucleotide sequence: TGTGCCAGCCCTCCCGGTTCCTCCCCGACAGATACGCAGTATTTT. Residues: CASPPGSSPTDTQYF.

This rearrangement joins TRBV29-1 to TRBJ1-4, with D perhaps matching TRBD1 (5 bases). The V end lost 8 bases, the J end lost 5 bases, and 12 bases lay between the germline ends. Germline V gene data show CDR1 as SQVTM and CDR2 as ANQGSEA. CDR3 length: 12 amino acids. The CDR3 here is CSMTPGNEKLFF. CDR3 coding DNA: TGCAGCATGACCCCAGGGAATGAAAAACTGTTTTTT.

The gene calls are TRBV5-3 and TRBJ1-3; 8 nucleotides align to TRBD1. TRBV5-3 is recorded as an ORF, its role being uncertain. This CDR3 is built from 21 residues. Trimming at V came to 0 bases and at J to 4 bases, leaving 21 bases not matched to a gene. Here the CDR3 DNA reads TGTGCCAGAAGCTTGGCCCTAGGGCAGGACAGGGAGCTGAAGAGGGGAAACACCATATATTTT. It translates to CARSLALGQDRELKRGNTIYF.

V is TRBV6-5 and J is TRBJ1-2; no reliable D call. The CDR3 extends over 15 amino acids. CDR1 is MNHEY and CDR2 is SVGAGI in the germline V gene. V dropped 6 bases and J dropped 3 bases, with 17 bases sitting between them. The CDR3 DNA is TGTGCCAGCAGCCGACGGGGTGGAGCGTACTATGGCTACACCTTC. Its translation is CASSRRGGAYYGYTF.

The V and J genes are TRBV6-5 and TRBJ2-7; 7 bases agree with TRBD1. CDR3 length: 14 amino acids. The V segment lost 5 bases and the J segment 2 bases; nucleotides outside the gene matches: 6. Per the germline V gene, CDR1 is MNHEY and CDR2 is SVGAGI. The CDR3 bases are TGTGCCAGCAGTCTTACCCAGGGGGCCTACGAGCAGTACTTC. Protein product: CASSLTQGAYEQYF.

The rearrangement uses TRBV7-2 and TRBJ2-5; TRBD2 matches at 7 bases. There are 16 residues in the CDR3. The trim removed 1 base at V and 2 bases at J, leaving 7 bases unmatched. Looked up from germline, CDR1 is SGHTA and CDR2 is FQGNSA. CDR3 bases: TGTGCCAGCAGCTTAGGGGCTAGCGGCGGGCAAGAGACCCAGTACTTC. This sequence encodes CASSLGASGGQETQYF.

V gene TRBV19 combines with J gene TRBJ1-1; 8 nucleotides match TRBD1. Germline CDR1 is LNHDA and CDR2 is SQIVND (reference sequence). This CDR3 is 15 amino acids long. The V gene end was trimmed by 5 bases and the J gene end by 4 bases; junction bases not matched to a gene: 9. Written as DNA, the CDR3 is TGTGCCAGTAGTTTCCAGGGGGCTTCAAGCACTGAAGCTTTCTTT. As protein: CASSFQGASSTEAFF.

The chain combines TRBV30 with TRBJ1-2; a possible D gene is TRBD1 (6 bases). The CDR3 runs 15 residues. V shed 2 bases and J shed 3 bases, with 16 bases lying between them. Germline CDR1 is GTSNPN and CDR2 is SVGIG (reference sequence). CDR3 sequence (DNA): TGTGCCTGGAGTCACAGGGATTCGAAACACTATGGCTACACCTTC. Translating it yields CAWSHRDSKHYGYTF.

J is TRBJ1-4 and V is TRBV12-5, with D uncertain. Germline V CDR1 and CDR2: LGHNT, FRNRAP. Trimming left V 5 bases short and J 0 bases short, with 16 bases between. The CDR3 spans 17 residues. The CDR3 here is CASGLGRGDATNEKLFF. The CDR3 DNA is TGTGCTAGTGGTCTGGGCCGGGGAGATGCAACTAATGAAAAACTGTTTTTT. The full variable domain, in which reference TRBV12-5 and TRBJ1-4 provide the parts outside the CDR3, is DARVTQTPRHKVTEMGQEVTMRCQPILGHNTVFWYRQTMMQGLELLAYFRNRAPLDDSGMPKDRFSAEMPDATLATLKIQPSEPRDSAVYFCASGLGRGDATNEKLFFGSGTQLSVL.

CDR3 residues: CASSPKGQGRANYGYTF. The CDR3 nucleotides are TGTGCCAGCTCACCGAAGGGACAGGGGAGGGCTAACTATGGCTACACCTTC. The chain employs TRBV18 and TRBJ1-2, with 10 nucleotides matching TRBD1. Germline V gene data show CDR1 as KGHSH and CDR2 as LQKENI. CDR3 length: 17 residues. V was clipped by 3 bases and J by 0 bases; unmatched bases: 7.

The rearrangement uses TRBV9 and TRBJ1-1, with D unresolved. The CDR3 runs 14 residues. Trimming stripped 0 bases from V and 1 base from J, with 7 bases between. Germline V CDR1 and CDR2: SGDLS, YYNGEE. The CDR3 protein is CASSVARSNTEAFF. The CDR3 nucleotides are TGTGCCAGCAGCGTAGCGCGCTCGAACACTGAAGCTTTCTTT.

This clone was observed once. The V call is TRBV9, the J call TRBJ1-2, with 9 bases matching TRBD1. CDR1 is SGDLS and CDR2 is YYNGEE in the germline V gene. The CDR3 has 16 residues. J lost 2 bases, V lost 3 bases, and 8 bases had no gene match. In nucleotides, the CDR3 is TGTGCCAGCAGCGGGGGGACAGGGCCTCTCAACTATGGCTACACCTTC. Protein: CASSGGTGPLNYGYTF.

CDR3 in amino acids: CASRVRDSSNQPQHF. The CDR3 coding sequence is TGTGCCAGCAGAGTCCGGGACAGTAGCAATCAGCCCCAGCATTTT. The gene calls are TRBV6-5 and TRBJ1-5, with 7 nucleotides matching TRBD1. The germline CDR1 and CDR2 sequences are MNHEY and SVGAGI. V was pared by 6 bases and J by 0 bases, with 5 bases of the junction left unmatched. The CDR3 is made up of 15 amino acids.

For this clone: The identical CDR3 is also encoded by other nucleotide sequences in the sample. The rearrangement joins TRBV27 to TRBJ2-1, with TRBD2 matching 9 bases. CDR1 is MNHEY, CDR2 SMNVEV, per germline (reference sequence). The CDR3 length is 14 residues. V shed 7 bases and J 4 bases; nucleotides not matched to a gene: 5. The DNA for the CDR3 is TGTGCCAGCACCAGCGGGGGGTTTTACAATGAGCAGTTCTTC. This translates into CASTSGGFYNEQFF.